This TCR beta chain was captured in a study of T-cell reconstitution after alpha-beta-depleted transplantation in children. In germline, CDR1 is LNHNV, CDR2 YYDKDF (reference sequence). V was shortened by 0 bases and J by 15 bases, with 18 bases between the two germline ends. The CDR3 has 14 residues. In the case of this clonotype: Its antigen is still unknown.

General observations from the study: Two months or so post-transplant, alpha-beta T cells reportedly derived from several hundred expanded graft clones. T-cell numbers and diversity one year post-transplant derived largely from freshly generated T cells.

The TCRbeta library incorporated unique molecular identifiers. A single record per CDR3 protein comes from TCRdb applying MiXCR to the PCR reads. The table has just over 950,000 distinct CDR3 sequences, about 26% seen once. This material consisted of PBMCs, mostly from graft donor cells, taken 360 days after TCRalphabeta/CD19-depleted stem cell transplant. This sequence originates from a boy under two years old who had a stem cell transplant for SCID, so the T cells may come from the graft donor. The V and J genes are TRBV15 and TRBJ2-1; tentatively, D is TRBD2 (5 bases). CDR3 protein: CATSRDRRGSPRFF. The CDR3 DNA sequence: TGTGCCACCAGCAGAGATCGTAGAGGGTCCCCCCGGTTCTTC.